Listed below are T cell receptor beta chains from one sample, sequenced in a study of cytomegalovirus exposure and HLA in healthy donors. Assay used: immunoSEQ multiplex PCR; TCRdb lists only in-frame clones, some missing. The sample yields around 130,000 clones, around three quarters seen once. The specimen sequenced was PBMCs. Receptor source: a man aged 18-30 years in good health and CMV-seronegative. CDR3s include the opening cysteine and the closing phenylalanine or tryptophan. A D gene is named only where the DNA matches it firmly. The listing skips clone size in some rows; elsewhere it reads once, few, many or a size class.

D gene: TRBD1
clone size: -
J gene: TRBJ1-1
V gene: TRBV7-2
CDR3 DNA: TGTGCCAGCAGCATGGACAGGGGAACAAACACTGAAGCTTTCTTT
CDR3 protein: CASSMDRGTNTEAFF

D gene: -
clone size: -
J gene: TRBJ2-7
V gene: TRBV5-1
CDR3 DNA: TGCGCCAGCTCGGGCGGTGGAGGGACCTACGAGCAGTACTTC
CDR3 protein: CASSGGGGTYEQYF

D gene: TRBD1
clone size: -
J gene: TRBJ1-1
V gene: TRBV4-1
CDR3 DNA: TGCGCCAGCAGCCAAGGGAGCGGGACAGGACTCAACACTGAAGCTTTCTTT
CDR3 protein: CASSQGSGTGLNTEAFF

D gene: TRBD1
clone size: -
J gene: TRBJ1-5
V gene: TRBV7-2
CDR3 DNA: TGTGCCAGCAGCGGACCCGGGACAGGGTCGAATCAGCCCCAGCATTTT
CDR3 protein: CASSGPGTGSNQPQHF

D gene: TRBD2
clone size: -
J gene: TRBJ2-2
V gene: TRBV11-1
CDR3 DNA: TGTGCCAGCAGCCCGAGTCGGCGGGAGGGCCTAACCGGGGAGCTGTTTTTT
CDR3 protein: CASSPSRREGLTGELFF

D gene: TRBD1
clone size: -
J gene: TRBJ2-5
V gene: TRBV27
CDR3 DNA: TGTGCCAGCAGTCAAACTGGACAGGGGGGAGAGACCCAGTACTTC
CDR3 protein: CASSQTGQGGETQYF

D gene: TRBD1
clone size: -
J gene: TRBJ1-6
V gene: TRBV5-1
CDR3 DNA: TGCGCCAGCAGCTCCCTACAGGGGGTGAATTCACCCCTCCACTTT
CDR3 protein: CASSSLQGVNSPLHF

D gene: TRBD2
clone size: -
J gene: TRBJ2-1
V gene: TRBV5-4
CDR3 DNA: TGTGCCAGCAGCCGGACTAGCGGGACTTACAATGAGCAGTTCTTC
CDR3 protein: CASSRTSGTYNEQFF

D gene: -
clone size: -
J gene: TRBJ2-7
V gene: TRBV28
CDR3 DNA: TGTGCCAGCAGTTTCTTCGGAGGGATGACCTACGAGCAGTACTTC
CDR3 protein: CASSFFGGMTYEQYF

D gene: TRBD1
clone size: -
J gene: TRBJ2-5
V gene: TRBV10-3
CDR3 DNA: TGTGCCATCAGAGAGACAGGGGGCATGGGAGAGACCCAGTACTTC
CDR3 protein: CAIRETGGMGETQYF

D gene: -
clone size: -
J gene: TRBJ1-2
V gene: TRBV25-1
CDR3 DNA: TGTGCCAGCAGTTTTGGGGGCCCCCTGAGGTCCCCTAACTATGGCTACACCTTC
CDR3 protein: CASSFGGPLRSPNYGYTF

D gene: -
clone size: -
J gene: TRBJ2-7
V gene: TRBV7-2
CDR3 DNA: TGTGCCAGCAGCCTATTCGGGGGGCTCTCCTACGAGCAGTACTTC
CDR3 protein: CASSLFGGLSYEQYF

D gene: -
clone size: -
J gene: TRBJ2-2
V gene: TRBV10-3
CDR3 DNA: TGTGCCATCAGTGCCGGGTCCCAGGGCGGGGAGCTGTTTTTT
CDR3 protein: CAISAGSQGGELFF

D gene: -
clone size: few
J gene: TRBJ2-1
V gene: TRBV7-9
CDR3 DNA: TGTGCCAGCAGCCCTCCATCTAGTTACAATGAGCAGTTCTTC
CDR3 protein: CASSPPSSYNEQFF

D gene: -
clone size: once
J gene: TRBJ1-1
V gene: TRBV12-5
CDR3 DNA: TGTGCTAGTTCCAGGGAGGGCGCTGAAGCTTTCTTT
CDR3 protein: CASSREGAEAFF

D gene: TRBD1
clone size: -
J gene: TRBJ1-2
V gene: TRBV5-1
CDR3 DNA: TGCGCCAGCAGCCCGGGACAGGAGTTATGTGGCTACACCTTC
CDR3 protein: CASSPGQELCGYTF

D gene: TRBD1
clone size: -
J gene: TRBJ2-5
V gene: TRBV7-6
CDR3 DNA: TGTGCCAGCAGCTTAGACGGACAGGCCCTTAGTAACCAGTACTTC
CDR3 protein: CASSLDGQALSNQYF

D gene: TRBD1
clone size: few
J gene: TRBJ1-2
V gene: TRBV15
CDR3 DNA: TGTGCCACCAGCAGTGAGTGGGACAGGGGATCTCCTGGCTACACCTTC
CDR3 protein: CATSSEWDRGSPGYTF

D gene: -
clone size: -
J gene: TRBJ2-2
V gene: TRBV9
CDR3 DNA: TGTGCCAGCAGCGCGAACGACAGGCGACTATTAGGGGAGCTGTTTTTT
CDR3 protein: CASSANDRRLLGELFF

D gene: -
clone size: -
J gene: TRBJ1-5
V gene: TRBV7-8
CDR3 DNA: TGTGCCAGCAGCTTAGTTCGCTCGGGTCGCAATCAGCCCCAGCATTTT
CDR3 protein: CASSLVRSGRNQPQHF

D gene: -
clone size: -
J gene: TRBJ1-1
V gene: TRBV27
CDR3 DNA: TGTGCCAGCAGTTTATCCAGGGCCGTGGGGACTGAAGCTTTCTTT
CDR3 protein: CASSLSRAVGTEAFF

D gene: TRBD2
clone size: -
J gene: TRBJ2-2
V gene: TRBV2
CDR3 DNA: TGTGCCAGCTGTTTAGCGGGAGGTCGGGCCGGGGAGCTGTTTTTT
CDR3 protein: CASCLAGGRAGELFF

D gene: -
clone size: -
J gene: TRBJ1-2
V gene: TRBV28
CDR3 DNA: TGTGCCAGCAGCACCCCTGACAGAACCAAAACTAACTATGGCTACACCTTC
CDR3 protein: CASSTPDRTKTNYGYTF

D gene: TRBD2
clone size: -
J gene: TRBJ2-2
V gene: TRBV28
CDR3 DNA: TGTGCCAGCAGGCGACTAGCGGGAAGTGCCGGGGAGCTGTTTTTT
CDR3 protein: CASRRLAGSAGELFF

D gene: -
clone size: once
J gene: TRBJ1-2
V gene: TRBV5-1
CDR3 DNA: TGCGCCAGCAGCTTGGAACAGGTATCTTATGGCTACACCTTC
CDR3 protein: CASSLEQVSYGYTF

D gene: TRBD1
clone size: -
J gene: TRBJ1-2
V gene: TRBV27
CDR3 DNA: TGTGCCAGCAGTTCCAGGGGACAGGGGCTCTACTATGGCTACACCTTC
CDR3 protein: CASSSRGQGLYYGYTF

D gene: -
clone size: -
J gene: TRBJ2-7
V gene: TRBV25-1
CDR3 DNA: TGTGCCAGCAGTGACGAGAGCGACTACGAGCAGTACTTC
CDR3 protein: CASSDESDYEQYF

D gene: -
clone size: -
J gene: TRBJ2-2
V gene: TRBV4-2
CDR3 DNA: TGTGCCAGCAGCAAGGGAGACACCGGGGAGCTGTTTTTT
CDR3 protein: CASSKGDTGELFF

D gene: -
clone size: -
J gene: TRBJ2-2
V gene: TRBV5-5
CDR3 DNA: TGTGCCAGCAGCTTGGCCACGGGTCGGGGTTTCCCCGGGGAGCTGTTTTTT
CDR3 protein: CASSLATGRGFPGELFF

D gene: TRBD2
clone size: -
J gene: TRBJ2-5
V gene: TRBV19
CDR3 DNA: TGTGCCAGTAGCCCGCATCCCTCCCAGACTAGCGGAAGATCCGTCCAAGAGACCCAGTACTTC
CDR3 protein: CASSPHPSQTSGRSVQETQYF

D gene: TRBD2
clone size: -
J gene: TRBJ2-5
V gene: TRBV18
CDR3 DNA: TGTGCCAGCTCATCCTGGACTAGCGGGAGTCGCGAGACCCAGTACTTC
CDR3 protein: CASSSWTSGSRETQYF

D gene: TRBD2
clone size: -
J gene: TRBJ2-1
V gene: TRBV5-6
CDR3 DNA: TGTGGGGAGGGGCGAGGGTCCTACAATGAGCAGTTCTTC
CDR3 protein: CGEGRGSYNEQFF

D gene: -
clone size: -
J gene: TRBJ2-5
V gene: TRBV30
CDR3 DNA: TGTGCCTGGAGGGTCCTAGGACAAGAGACCCAGTACTTC
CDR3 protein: CAWRVLGQETQYF